This note documents a single T cell receptor (beta chain) sequence. Its antigen is not known. V was shortened by 0 bases and J by 5 bases, with 11 bases between the two germline ends. Germline loops: CDR1 SGDLS, CDR2 YYNGEE. CDR3 length equals 15 residues. The record originates from a study of OX40 agonist ivuxolimab in advanced cancers. About the research overall: Dose-escalation patients' cancers were hepatocellular carcinoma, melanoma, renal cell or head and neck cancer. About 40% of patients had received prior checkpoint inhibitor therapy. General study results and limits: Still undetermined is the antigen specificity of the expanded peripheral T cells.

Sequencing used immunoSEQ multiplex PCR; TCRdb keeps in-frame clones, though not all of them. The sample holds about 80,000 clones; 80% to 90% are singletons and the top ten take 0.32%. Sequenced material: CD4+ or CD8+ T cells sorted from blood, taken in a trial of the OX40 agonist ivuxolimab. The chain carries TRBV9 and TRBJ1-4; D is perhaps TRBD1 (5 bases). The clonotype was recovered from an adult with an advanced solid tumor such as melanoma, head and neck, liver or kidney cancer. CDR3: CASSVAGARNEKLFF. The CDR3 bases are TGTGCCAGCAGCGTAGCTGGGGCAAGGAATGAAAAACTGTTTTTT.